The 27 T cell receptor beta chains listed next were all sequenced from one sample in a study of long-term antiretroviral therapy in people with HIV. The authors ran the immunoSEQ assay, v3.0, at survey level. The protocol was immunoSEQ multiplex PCR, while the TCRdb copy is restricted to in-frame clones and leaves out a portion. Here the sample spans 20,000 to 25,000 clones, roughly 76% being singletons. The material was unsorted PBMCs, obtained about 1.8 years before starting antiretroviral therapy. The receptors originated from a woman in her thirties or forties with HIV.

CDR3: CASSSRAITDTQYF. The CDR3 DNA follows: TGTGCCAGCAGCTCAAGGGCCATCACAGATACGCAGTATTTT. This sequence joins TRBV13 and TRBJ2-3; D remains ambiguous. The germline V gene has CDR1 PRHDT and CDR2 FYEKMQ (reference sequence). Trimming took off 4 bases at V and 2 bases at J, with 10 bases between the two ends. The CDR3 contains 14 residues.

This clone was observed a few times. The gene calls are TRBV19 and TRBJ2-5, with no clear D. The CDR3 spans 12 residues. Trimming shortened V by 4 bases and J by 1 base, and 4 bases separated the two germline ends. CDR1 is LNHDA, CDR2 SQIVND, per germline (reference sequence). CDR3 sequence reads: CASSNRQETQYF. For the CDR3, the DNA is TGTGCCAGTAGTAATCGCCAAGAGACCCAGTACTTC.

CDR3 sequence: CASSLEGQSYNEQFF. The CDR3 DNA follows: TGTGCCAGCAGCTTAGAAGGACAGTCCTACAATGAGCAGTTCTTC. The chain is built from TRBV13 and TRBJ2-1; tentatively, D is TRBD1 (6 bases). V lost 1 base to trimming and J lost 1 base, with 8 bases between them. The CDR3 spans 15 residues. From germline, CDR1 is PRHDT and CDR2 FYEKMQ (reference sequence).

The chain joins TRBV6-6 to TRBJ1-5, with D unclear. This CDR3 has 14 amino acids. Germline V CDR1 and CDR2: MNHNY, SVGAGI (reference sequence). Trimming took off 2 bases at V and 4 bases at J, with 9 bases between the two ends. The CDR3, as DNA: TGTGCCAGCAGTTACAGGACTAAAAATCAGCCCCAGCATTTT. The encoded protein is CASSYRTKNQPQHF.

This sequence joins TRBV5-1 and TRBJ2-7; 13 bases agree with TRBD2. CDR1 is SGHRS, CDR2 YFSETQ, per germline. This CDR3 has 18 amino acids. V lost 6 bases, J lost 0 bases, and 12 bases stayed unmatched. Here the CDR3 reads CASTFGTSGIPGSYEQYF. CDR3 sequence (DNA): TGCGCCAGCACGTTCGGGACTAGCGGGATTCCGGGCTCCTACGAGCAGTACTTC.

The chain recombines TRBV25-1 with TRBJ1-1, with 8 bases identical to TRBD1. The CDR3 has 16 amino acids. Trimming removed 3 bases from V and 1 base from J; junction bases left unmatched: 7. Germline assignment: CDR1 MGHDK and CDR2 SYGVNS. The chain's CDR3 is CASSDEHGTGNTEAFF. Here the CDR3 DNA reads TGTGCCAGCAGTGACGAGCACGGGACAGGGAACACTGAAGCTTTCTTT.

This chain joins TRBV11-2 and TRBJ2-7; no reliable D call. This CDR3 comprises 12 residues. Germline assignment: CDR1 SGHAT and CDR2 FQNNGV. Trimming shortened V by 8 bases and J by 0 bases, and 8 bases separated the two germline ends. CDR3 DNA: TGTGCCAGCTCCCAGAGCTCCTACGAGCAGTACTTC. Residues: CASSQSSYEQYF.

This clone was seen a few times. The chain is built from TRBV19 and TRBJ1-2; D remains ambiguous. CDR3 length equals 11 residues. With 3 bases removed from V and 1 base from J, the gap between germline ends came to 0 bases. Germline assignment: CDR1 LNHDA and CDR2 SQIVND (reference sequence). CDR3 amino acids: CASSINYGYTF. CDR3 nucleotides: TGTGCCAGTAGTATTAACTATGGCTACACCTTC.

The J gene is TRBJ2-5, the V gene TRBV7-2, with unresolved D. Per germline, CDR1 SGHTA and CDR2 FQGNSA. The CDR3 sequence is 12 residues long. V dropped 4 bases and J dropped 5 bases, with 8 bases sitting between them. Here the CDR3 DNA reads TGTGCCAGCAGCTGGGCCGGGGAGACCCAGTACTTC. It translates to CASSWAGETQYF.

This clone was seen a few times. The chain combines TRBV5-6 with TRBJ2-1, with 10 bases that match TRBD1. Germline CDR1 SGHDT, CDR2 YYEEEE. With V trimmed by 4 bases and J by 7 bases, 11 bases remained unmatched. CDR3 length: 16 amino acids. CDR3 sequence (DNA): TGTGCCAGCAGCCGGGACAGGGGAATATTAGGGAATGAGCAGTTCTTC. Protein sequence: CASSRDRGILGNEQFF.

The V and J genes are TRBV5-4 and TRBJ2-1; tentatively, D is TRBD2 (6 bases). Germline V lookup: CDR1 SGHNT, CDR2 YYREEE (reference sequence). This CDR3 contains 16 residues. Trimming left V 0 bases short and J 0 bases short, with 10 bases between. The CDR3 loop reads CASSLGHGGSYNEQFF. CDR3 nucleotides: TGTGCCAGCAGCTTGGGACACGGGGGCTCCTACAATGAGCAGTTCTTC.

This clone was found a few times. V usage is TRBV9 and J usage is TRBJ2-2, with 13 nucleotides matching TRBD2. Germline V gene lookup returns CDR1 SGDLS and CDR2 YYNGEE. After removal of 3 bases from V and 5 bases from J, the junction contained 4 bases not matched to a gene. The CDR3 is 16 amino acids. CDR3 loop: CASSAGTSGKTGELFF. CDR3 nucleotides: TGTGCCAGCAGCGCCGGGACTAGCGGGAAGACCGGGGAGCTGTTTTTT.

The chain employs TRBV4-1 and TRBJ1-1, with a possible D match to TRBD1 (6 bases). This CDR3 is built from 15 residues. V was cut by 1 base and J by 5 bases, with 14 bases left in between. Germline V gives CDR1 MGHRA, CDR2 YSYEKL. CDR3 region: CASSQVDGQGTEAFF. CDR3 coding DNA: TGCGCCAGCAGCCAAGTAGACGGGCAGGGGACTGAAGCTTTCTTT.

A few counts support this clone. V gene TRBV7-9 combines with J gene TRBJ2-7; 7 nucleotides match TRBD2. This CDR3 is built from 13 residues. V trimming: 6 bases; J trimming: 5 bases; junction bases outside the gene matches: 7. Germline V CDR1 and CDR2: SEHNR, FQNEAQ (reference sequence). CDR3 DNA sequence: TGTGCCAGCAGTCGGGGAGGGAATAACGAGCAGTACTTC. Its protein product is CASSRGGNNEQYF.

This clone appeared a few times. The chain is built from TRBV7-9 and TRBJ1-4; possible D gene TRBD1, 5 bases. This CDR3 region has 14 residues. Between the trimmed V and J ends, which lost 4 bases and 7 bases, there was a span of 13 bases. Germline CDR1 SEHNR, CDR2 FQNEAQ (reference sequence). The CDR3 reads CASSSTGTPEKLFF. DNA of the CDR3: TGTGCCAGCAGCTCGACCGGGACTCCTGAAAAACTGTTTTTT.

J is TRBJ1-1 and V is TRBV28; the D gene is possibly TRBD1 (5 bases). Germline assignment: CDR1 MDHEN and CDR2 SYDVKM. The ends were cut back, 4 bases at V and 2 bases at J, with 14 bases in the middle. The CDR3 consists of 15 residues. The CDR3 loop reads CASSSAGRTNTEAFF. CDR3 DNA sequence: TGTGCCAGCAGTTCCGCTGGACGGACAAACACTGAAGCTTTCTTT. The entire variable domain, with the rest obtained from reference TRBV28 and TRBJ1-1, is as follows: DVKVTQSSRYLVKRTGEKVFLECVQDMDHENMFWYRQDPGLGLRLIYFSYDVKMKEKGDIPEGYSVSREKKERFSLILESASTNQTSMYLCASSSAGRTNTEAFFGQGTRLTVV.

J is TRBJ2-7 and V is TRBV15; TRBD1 matches at 9 bases. Germline V gives CDR1 LNHNV, CDR2 YYDKDF (reference sequence). The CDR3 has 16 residues. The V and J ends lost 0 bases and 7 bases, in that order; junction bases with no gene match: 10. Here the CDR3 DNA reads TGTGCCACCAGCAGAGATAAGGGGACAGGGAAACTGGAGCAGTACTTC. Its translation is CATSRDKGTGKLEQYF.

J is TRBJ2-7 and V is TRBV27, with D perhaps TRBD2 (7 bases). Germline lookup yields CDR1 MNHEY and CDR2 SMNVEV (reference sequence). The CDR3 is 16 amino acids. V lost 6 bases, J lost 5 bases, and 23 bases lay in between. The CDR3 DNA reads TGTGCCAGCAGCGTAGGGGGGGGGACCGGGAGAAACGAGCAGTACTTC. Its protein is CASSVGGGTGRNEQYF.

This chain uses TRBV30 with TRBJ1-4; D may be TRBD1 (5 bases). The germline V and J ends were trimmed by 4 bases and 6 bases, with 6 bases remaining between them. Germline V CDR1 and CDR2: GTSNPN, SVGIG (reference sequence). This CDR3 has 11 amino acids. The CDR3: CAWKQDEKLFF. Written as DNA, the CDR3 is TGTGCCTGGAAACAGGATGAAAAACTGTTTTTT.

Here the CDR3 DNA reads TGTGCCAGTACTCCCGACAGGGGAAGTGAAGCTTTCTTT. Translated, it gives CASTPDRGSEAFF. V is TRBV19 and J is TRBJ1-1, with 8 bases aligning to TRBD1. The CDR3 is 13 amino acids. CDR1 is LNHDA and CDR2 is SQIVND in the germline V gene (reference sequence). The ends lost 7 bases at V and 7 bases at J; junction bases unmatched: 8.

The chain uses TRBV7-9 and TRBJ2-3; a weak D match, TRBD2 (5 bases). Per the germline V gene, CDR1 is SEHNR and CDR2 is FQNEAQ (reference sequence). The CDR3 spans 12 residues. Deletions cut 6 bases from V and 3 bases from J, with 7 bases between. CDR3 nucleotide sequence: TGTGCCAGCAGGGGAGTTACAGATACGCAGTATTTT. Translation: CASRGVTDTQYF. The entire variable domain, with the rest obtained from reference TRBV7-9 and TRBJ2-3, is as follows: DTGVSQNPRHKITKRGQNVTFRCDPISEHNRLYWYRQTLGQGPEFLTYFQNEAQLEKSRLLSDRFSAERPKGSFSTLEIQRTEQGDSAMYLCASRGVTDTQYFGPGTRLTVL.

CDR3 loop: CASSGTNIPYEQYF. The CDR3 DNA is TGTGCCAGCAGTGGGACTAACATACCCTACGAGCAGTACTTC. The chain employs TRBV6-1 and TRBJ2-7, with D perhaps matching TRBD2 (6 bases). Trimming removed 4 bases at V and 2 bases at J, with 12 bases between. This CDR3 contains 14 residues. Germline loops: CDR1 MNHNS, CDR2 SASEGT.

The V and J genes are TRBV19 and TRBJ1-4; D may be TRBD1 (6 bases). The CDR3 extends over 15 amino acids. Germline V CDR1 and CDR2: LNHDA, SQIVND (reference sequence). Trimming pared 3 bases from V and 7 bases from J, leaving 15 bases between. The CDR3 sequence is CASSIGGRGAEKLFF. The CDR3 DNA sequence: TGTGCCAGTAGTATTGGGGGCAGGGGAGCTGAAAAACTGTTTTTT.

The J gene is TRBJ2-7, the V gene TRBV19; 13 positions match TRBD2. The CDR3 has 17 amino acids. V dropped 1 base and J dropped 3; count of bases not matched to a gene: 6. The germline CDR1 and CDR2 sequences are LNHDA and SQIVND (reference sequence). DNA for the CDR3: TGTGCCAGTAGTATAGCTGGACTAGCGGGAGCGATCTACGAGCAGTACTTC. Its protein product is CASSIAGLAGAIYEQYF.

This rearrangement joins TRBV9 to TRBJ1-2; 10 nucleotides line up with TRBD1. Germline V gives CDR1 SGDLS, CDR2 YYNGEE. V shed 3 bases, J shed 8 bases, and the junction held 7 bases outside the gene matches. CDR3 length: 14 amino acids. The CDR3 is CASSAGQGVGGYTF. CDR3 nucleotide sequence: TGTGCCAGCAGCGCCGGACAGGGGGTCGGCGGCTACACCTTC.

The chain couples TRBV14 to TRBJ1-3; 8 positions agree with TRBD1. The trim removed 7 bases at V and 2 bases at J, leaving 4 bases unmatched. The germline V gene has CDR1 SGHDN and CDR2 FVKESK. The CDR3 sequence is 14 residues long. The CDR3 here is CASTGQGTGNTIYF. Written as DNA, the CDR3 is TGTGCCAGCACCGGACAGGGCACTGGAAACACCATATATTTT.

V usage is TRBV15 and J usage is TRBJ1-2, with D unresolved. There are 14 residues in the CDR3. V was pared by 4 bases and J by 8 bases, with 17 bases between. Germline lookup yields CDR1 LNHNV and CDR2 YYDKDF (reference sequence). In nucleotides, the CDR3 is TGTGCCACCAGCAAGGTGGGCGCGTCGAGGGGCTACACCTTC. This gives the protein CATSKVGASRGYTF. Full variable domain (outside the CDR3, taken from reference TRBV15 and TRBJ1-2): DAMVIQNPRYQVTQFGKPVTLSCSQTLNHNVMYWYQQKSSQAPKLLFHYYDKDFNNEADTPDNFQSRRPNTSFCFLDIRSPGLGDTAMYLCATSKVGASRGYTFGSGTRLTVV.